The 28 T cell receptor beta chains reported below all come from one sample, sequenced in a study of OX40 agonist ivuxolimab in advanced cancers. The table came from immunoSEQ multiplex PCR; TCRdb's copy has only in-frame clones and leaves some out. The sample shows around 62,000 clones, more than 70% of them seen only once. Material: CD4+ or CD8+ T cells sorted from blood, obtained in a trial of the OX40 agonist ivuxolimab. Receptor source: an adult with an advanced solid tumor such as melanoma, head and neck, liver or kidney cancer.

This chain joins TRBV10-3 and TRBJ2-7, with 7 positions matching TRBD1. With V trimmed by 6 bases and J by 2 bases, 4 bases remained unmatched. Germline values: CDR1 ENHRY, CDR2 SYGVKD. This CDR3 is 13 amino acids long. The CDR3 reads CAISRQGTYEQYF. CDR3 sequence (DNA): TGTGCCATCAGCCGACAGGGAACCTACGAGCAGTACTTC.

The chain uses TRBV2 and TRBJ2-7, with TRBD1 matching 7 bases. Germline CDR1 and CDR2: SNHLY and FYNNEI. The V segment lost 8 bases and the J segment 0 bases; nucleotides outside the gene matches: 7. This CDR3 region has 14 residues. The CDR3 protein is CASRGQPSSYEQYF. The CDR3 DNA reads TGTGCCAGCCGGGGACAGCCGAGCTCCTACGAGCAGTACTTC.

The chain recombines TRBV2 with TRBJ2-7; D is unresolved. CDR1 is SNHLY and CDR2 is FYNNEI in the germline V gene. Trimming pared 4 bases from V and 2 bases from J, leaving 6 bases between. The CDR3 is 12 residues long. The CDR3 loop reads CASSVTAYEQYF. The CDR3 region has the DNA TGTGCCAGCAGTGTTACAGCCTACGAGCAGTACTTC.

The rearrangement joins TRBV15 to TRBJ2-5; TRBD1 agrees at 7 bases. The germline V gene encodes CDR1 LNHNV and CDR2 YYDKDF (reference sequence). CDR3 length: 17 amino acids. Trimming took 0 bases from V and 3 from J; bases not matched to a gene: 10. CDR3 amino acids: CATSRDGTRQGKETQYF. The CDR3, as DNA: TGTGCCACCAGCAGAGATGGGACGAGACAGGGAAAAGAGACCCAGTACTTC. Looking up the rest from reference TRBV15 and TRBJ2-5 gives the full variable domain: DAMVIQNPRYQVTQFGKPVTLSCSQTLNHNVMYWYQQKSSQAPKLLFHYYDKDFNNEADTPDNFQSRRPNTSFCFLDIRSPGLGDTAMYLCATSRDGTRQGKETQYFGPGTRLLVL.

The rearrangement joins TRBV7-9 to TRBJ1-1; D might be TRBD1 (5 bases). There are 13 residues in the CDR3. V gave up 5 bases and J gave up 0 bases, with 7 bases separating them. Germline V CDR1 and CDR2: SEHNR, FQNEAQ (reference sequence). The CDR3 region is CASSPRVNTEAFF. The CDR3 bases are TGTGCCAGCAGCCCCAGGGTGAACACTGAAGCTTTCTTT.

This chain uses TRBV10-3 with TRBJ2-3, with D unresolved. This CDR3 has 14 residues. The germline V gene has CDR1 ENHRY and CDR2 SYGVKD. Trimming took off 1 base at V and 3 bases at J, with 8 bases between the two ends. For the CDR3, the DNA is TGTGCCATCAGTGAGTACACGGGTACAGATACGCAGTATTTT. Amino acids: CAISEYTGTDTQYF.

The chain uses TRBV29-1 and TRBJ2-3; D is unclear. The CDR3 loop spans 14 amino acids. The V gene lost 1 base and the J gene lost 4 bases, with 12 bases spanning the gap. The germline CDR1 and CDR2 sequences are SQVTM and ANQGSEA. Here the CDR3 reads CSVEGVRGADTQYF. In DNA form, the CDR3 reads TGCAGCGTTGAAGGTGTCAGAGGAGCAGATACGCAGTATTTT.

This rearrangement joins TRBV7-2 to TRBJ1-2; D unclear. The V gene's germline CDR1 is SGHTA and CDR2 FQGNSA. The length of the CDR3 is 15 residues. V lost 2 bases, J lost 2 bases, and 12 bases lay in between. DNA for the CDR3: TGTGCCAGCAGCTTATCCCCCCAACAGAACTATGGCTACACCTTC. This sequence encodes CASSLSPQQNYGYTF.

This clone was observed once. The V and J genes are TRBV6-1 and TRBJ1-6; 7 bases align to TRBD1. Trimming removed 7 bases from V and 5 bases from J; junction bases left unmatched: 8. The V gene's germline CDR1 is MNHNS and CDR2 SASEGT. The CDR3 sequence is 15 residues long. CDR3 nucleotide sequence: TGTGCCAGCAACCCAGACAGGGTGAATAATTCACCCCTCCACTTT. This codes for CASNPDRVNNSPLHF.

The J gene is TRBJ1-4, the V gene TRBV4-3, with D hard to call. This CDR3 spans 14 amino acids. The germline V gene encodes CDR1 LGHNA and CDR2 YSLEER. Trimming left V 1 base short and J 4 bases short, with 7 bases between. CDR3 bases: TGCGCCAGCAGCCAAGGTCCGATTAATGAAAAACTGTTTTTT. It translates to CASSQGPINEKLFF.

This chain links TRBV2 with TRBJ1-2; D remains unclear. This CDR3 has 11 amino acids. Germline values: CDR1 SNHLY, CDR2 FYNNEI. The V gene lost 2 bases and the J gene lost 4 bases, with 2 bases spanning the gap. The CDR3 reads CASSESYGYTF. CDR3 nucleotides: TGTGCCAGCAGTGAAAGCTATGGCTACACCTTC.

The CDR3 coding sequence is TGTGCCAGCAGCCAAGGGGCGGACAGGGTGGACACTGAAGCTTTCTTT. As protein: CASSQGADRVDTEAFF. The chain uses TRBV4-2 and TRBJ1-1; 8 nucleotides line up with TRBD1. From germline, CDR1 is LGHNA and CDR2 YNFKEQ. The CDR3 is 16 amino acids. V was clipped by 1 base and J by 3 bases; unmatched bases: 7.

The J gene is TRBJ2-3, the V gene TRBV5-8; 11 bases agree with TRBD2. Trimming removed 4 bases from V and 2 bases from J; junction bases left unmatched: 6. The CDR3 contains 16 residues. Germline values: CDR1 SGHTS, CDR2 YDEGEE. CDR3 amino acids: CASSLRTSGYTDTQYF. The DNA of the CDR3 is TGTGCCAGCAGCCTGAGGACTAGCGGGTACACAGATACGCAGTATTTT.

Comment on this clone: The junction does not match germline at one end; this may be a read error. The CDR3 DNA reads TGTGCCGGCAGCTGGACAGAGTCCTATGGCTACACCTTC. Its protein is CAGSWTESYGYTF. This chain links TRBV5-6 with TRBJ1-2, with D tentatively TRBD1 (6 bases). Germline assignment: CDR1 SGHDT and CDR2 YYEEEE. The CDR3 runs to 13 residues.

The chain is built from TRBV2 and TRBJ1-2; D remains ambiguous. CDR3 length: 12 residues. Germline V lookup: CDR1 SNHLY, CDR2 FYNNEI. V was trimmed by 7 bases and J by 5 bases, leaving 11 bases between them. The CDR3 reads CASTPGGYGYTF. The CDR3 DNA sequence: TGTGCCAGCACCCCGGGTGGATATGGCTACACCTTC.

This clone has just one count. V is TRBV4-3 and J is TRBJ2-1; no clear D gene. This CDR3 has 15 residues. Germline values: CDR1 LGHNA, CDR2 YSLEER. V lost 0 bases, J lost 4 bases, and 10 bases lay in between. CDR3 sequence reads: CASSQDRAGYNEQFF. The CDR3, as DNA: TGCGCCAGCAGCCAAGATCGGGCAGGTTACAATGAGCAGTTCTTC.

V is TRBV20-1 and J is TRBJ2-6; no definite D call. Germline CDR1 reads DFQATT; CDR2 reads SNEGSKA (reference sequence). The CDR3 has 11 amino acids. Trimming cost V 4 bases and J 2 bases, with 0 bases left between them. This chain's CDR3 is CSATGANVLTF. The CDR3 DNA follows: TGCAGTGCTACTGGGGCCAACGTCCTGACTTTC.

In this sample, this clone turned up a few times. The chain carries TRBV18 and TRBJ1-2; 9 positions agree with TRBD1. Trimming removed 3 bases from V and 9 bases from J; junction bases left unmatched: 8. The V gene's germline CDR1 is KGHSH and CDR2 LQKENI. The CDR3 has 14 residues. The CDR3 nucleotides are TGTGCCAGCTCACCGGAGGGACAGGGTTCCCGCTACACCTTC. Its translation is CASSPEGQGSRYTF.

The rearrangement links TRBV2 to TRBJ2-7; 10 positions match TRBD1. The CDR3 is 14 amino acids. V was pared by 7 bases and J by 4 bases, with 7 bases of the junction left unmatched. Germline values: CDR1 SNHLY, CDR2 FYNNEI. Here the CDR3 DNA reads TGTGCCAGCAACCCGGGACAGGGGTTATACGAGCAGTACTTC. It codes for CASNPGQGLYEQYF.

The chain employs TRBV7-2 and TRBJ1-4; D perhaps matches TRBD1 (5 bases). Germline CDR1 is SGHTA and CDR2 is FQGNSA. Trimming cost V 0 bases and J 8 bases, with 16 bases left between them. The CDR3 totals 16 residues. CDR3 nucleotides: TGTGCCAGCAGCTTAGCGCGTTATGGGGCTAGGGAAAAACTGTTTTTT. This codes for CASSLARYGAREKLFF.

The chain couples TRBV27 to TRBJ2-5, with a weak D call TRBD2 (5 bases). Germline CDR1 and CDR2: MNHEY and SMNVEV (reference sequence). With 6 bases removed from V and 1 base from J, the gap between germline ends came to 6 bases. This CDR3 has 12 amino acids. CDR3: CASRRGQETQYF. The DNA for the CDR3 is TGTGCCAGCAGACGGGGCCAAGAGACCCAGTACTTC.

The rearrangement uses TRBV10-3 and TRBJ2-5; 9 bases are shared with TRBD1. The J call is in doubt because the DNA end fits TRBJ2-7 better. The CDR3 sequence is 14 residues long. The germline gives CDR1 ENHRY, CDR2 SYGVKD. DNA of the CDR3: TGTGCCATTCTGTCCGGGACAGGGTCCTACGAGCAGTACTTC. Translated, it gives CAILSGTGSYEQYF.

The V call is TRBV6-6, the J call TRBJ1-2; 9 nucleotides agree with TRBD1. The CDR3 is 16 residues long. The ends lost 8 bases at V and 6 bases at J; junction bases unmatched: 16. CDR1 and CDR2 from the germline V gene are MNHNY and SVGAGI (reference sequence). The CDR3 region is CASGRVPGQGRNGYTF. Written as DNA, the CDR3 is TGTGCCAGCGGACGAGTTCCGGGACAGGGAAGGAATGGCTACACCTTC.

By share, this clone ranks as medium-sized (0.01 to 0.1%). The gene calls are TRBV4-1 and TRBJ1-5; D is unresolved. CDR1 and CDR2 from the germline V gene are MGHRA and YSYEKL. The CDR3 is 20 amino acids. Trimming shortened V by 0 bases and J by 1 base, and 22 bases separated the two germline ends. CDR3 residues: CASSQDLGQRSTGSNQPQHF. In nucleotides, the CDR3 is TGCGCCAGCAGCCAAGATCTCGGCCAGCGGTCCACGGGGAGCAATCAGCCCCAGCATTTT.

V and J are TRBV6-5 and TRBJ1-3; D not certain. Germline V CDR1 and CDR2: MNHEY, SVGAGI. This CDR3 has 14 residues. V was clipped by 2 bases and J by 4 bases, with 9 bases between them. CDR3: CASSYGQRGNTIYF. CDR3 DNA sequence: TGTGCCAGCAGTTACGGGCAGAGAGGAAACACCATATATTTT.

This clone rates as medium-sized. The chain uses TRBV14 and TRBJ1-3; D gene ambiguous. V shed 5 bases and J shed 0 bases, with 17 bases lying between them. Germline V gene data show CDR1 as SGHDN and CDR2 as FVKESK. The CDR3 extends over 17 amino acids. The CDR3 nucleotides are TGTGCCAGCAGCTCAAGAAGCGGCGGGGACTCTGGAAACACCATATATTTT. Translating gives CASSSRSGGDSGNTIYF.

The chain employs TRBV14 and TRBJ1-1; 8 nucleotides match TRBD1. With V trimmed by 5 bases and J by 5 bases, 10 bases remained unmatched. The CDR3 sequence is 15 residues long. Per the germline V gene, CDR1 is SGHDN and CDR2 is FVKESK. CDR3 residues: CASSETDRVYTEAFF. CDR3 coding DNA: TGTGCCAGCAGCGAGACGGACAGGGTATATACTGAAGCTTTCTTT.

The V gene is TRBV4-1, the J gene TRBJ1-5; 7 positions agree with TRBD1. Trimming at V came to 1 base and at J to 9 bases, leaving 3 bases not matched to a gene. In germline, CDR1 is MGHRA, CDR2 YSYEKL. This CDR3 comprises 13 residues. In DNA form, the CDR3 reads TGCGCCAGCAGCCAAGGGGACAGCCGGCCCCAGCATTTT. It encodes CASSQGDSRPQHF.